A single sample is the source of the 19 T cell receptor beta chains below, sequenced in a study of shared clonotypes between healthy human individuals. Naive-designated CD8 cells lacked CD45RO, were positively enriched for CCR7, and omitted terminally differentiated effector memory CD45RA+ cells. The protocol was immunoSEQ multiplex PCR, while the TCRdb copy is restricted to in-frame clones and leaves out a portion. The profile shows about 2,100,000 clones, 85% to 95% of them singletons. Sequencing was performed on naive CD8+ T cells from PBMCs. Receptor source: a man between 18 and 35 years old in good health. Some clones in this sample may be carry-over from other donors' samples.

The chain recombines TRBV28 with TRBJ2-3, with 7 bases that match TRBD2. The V gene's germline CDR1 is MDHEN and CDR2 SYDVKM. The CDR3 is made up of 16 amino acids. The J segment lost 2 bases and the V segment lost 3 bases, leaving 8 bases of the junction unmatched. Written as DNA, the CDR3 is TGTGCCAGCAGTTTGCTGTCTAGCGGCCCCACAGATACGCAGTATTTT. It yields the protein CASSLLSSGPTDTQYF.

The genes are TRBV5-1 and TRBJ2-5; 9 nucleotides align to TRBD1. Germline V CDR1 and CDR2: SGHRS, YFSETQ. The CDR3 covers 15 residues. V dropped 1 base and J dropped 1; count of bases not matched to a gene: 2. The CDR3 reads CASSLRDRAQETQYF. Written as DNA, the CDR3 is TGCGCCAGCAGCTTGCGGGACAGGGCCCAAGAGACCCAGTACTTC.

This clone was counted a few times. This sample also contains other DNA sequences that code for the same CDR3. The CDR3 sequence: CASSIRDTNQPQHF. The DNA for the CDR3 is TGTGCCAGTAGTATCCGGGACACTAATCAGCCCCAGCATTTT. This sequence joins TRBV19 and TRBJ1-5; a weak D match, TRBD1 (6 bases). The V end was cut by 3 bases, the J end by 4 bases, with 10 bases between. CDR1 is LNHDA and CDR2 is SQIVND in the germline V gene (reference sequence). The length of the CDR3 is 14 residues.

The chain recombines TRBV9 with TRBJ2-3; D might be TRBD1 (6 bases). The germline CDR1 and CDR2 sequences are SGDLS and YYNGEE. V lost 4 bases to trimming and J lost 6 bases, with 12 bases between them. The CDR3 length is 13 residues. The CDR3 region is CASSSYRADTQYF. CDR3 nucleotide sequence: TGTGCCAGCAGCTCATACAGGGCTGATACGCAGTATTTT.

The CDR3 nucleotides read TGTGCCTGGAGTGCCCGACAGGGGGCCTGGGAGACCCAGTACTTC. Its protein is CAWSARQGAWETQYF. J is TRBJ2-5 and V is TRBV30; 10 bases are shared with TRBD1. Germline CDR1 and CDR2: GTSNPN and SVGIG (reference sequence). The CDR3 length is 15 residues. Germline trimming cut 1 base from V and 5 bases from J; bases unmatched to any gene: 7.

The chain joins TRBV5-4 to TRBJ2-7, with 8 nucleotides matching TRBD1. This CDR3 is 12 amino acids long. Germline loops: CDR1 SGHNT, CDR2 YYREEE (reference sequence). Losses at the gene ends were 7 bases for V and 5 bases for J; bases not matched to a gene: 5. The CDR3 sequence: CASLGQGNEQYF. DNA for the CDR3: TGTGCCAGCCTTGGACAGGGCAACGAGCAGTACTTC.

This rearrangement joins TRBV14 to TRBJ2-1; D remains unclear. The germline V gene encodes CDR1 SGHDN and CDR2 FVKESK. Between the trimmed V and J ends, which lost 2 bases and 6 bases, there was a span of 26 bases. There are 19 residues in the CDR3. The chain's CDR3 is CASSQSPTPILTDSNEQFF. In DNA, the CDR3 is TGTGCCAGCAGCCAAAGCCCAACACCAATTCTTACGGATTCCAATGAGCAGTTCTTC.

The rearrangement joins TRBV6-1 to TRBJ2-1; D perhaps matches TRBD1 (5 bases). Trimming stripped 10 bases from V and 4 bases from J, with 17 bases between. Germline lookup yields CDR1 MNHNS and CDR2 SASEGT. The CDR3 length is 14 residues. The CDR3 DNA reads as TGTGCCATCCTTCCCGTTGACAGTTACAATGAGCAGTTCTTC. This codes for CAILPVDSYNEQFF.

V is TRBV6-5 and J is TRBJ2-1, with TRBD1 matching 7 bases. The germline V gene has CDR1 MNHEY and CDR2 SVGAGI. The J segment lost 4 bases and the V segment lost 8 bases, leaving 8 bases of the junction unmatched. The CDR3 sequence is 14 residues long. The CDR3 sequence: CASALEQGYNEQFF. The CDR3 DNA sequence: TGTGCCAGCGCTCTTGAACAGGGGTACAATGAGCAGTTCTTC.

This clone was found once. The chain combines TRBV14 with TRBJ1-5, with TRBD1 matching 7 bases. Losses at the gene ends were 3 bases for V and 0 bases for J; bases not matched to a gene: 2. There are 15 residues in the CDR3. Germline V gives CDR1 SGHDN, CDR2 FVKESK. As DNA, the CDR3 is TGTGCCAGCAGCCATGGACAGGCTAGCAATCAGCCCCAGCATTTT. The encoded protein is CASSHGQASNQPQHF. Together with reference TRBV14 and TRBJ1-5, the CDR3 gives the full variable domain: EAGVTQFPSHSVIEKGQTVTLRCDPISGHDNLYWYRRVMGKEIKFLLHFVKESKQDESGMPNNRFLAERTGGTYSTLKVQPAELEDSGVYFCASSHGQASNQPQHFGDGTRLSIL.

This chain joins TRBV27 and TRBJ2-1, with TRBD2 identical over 12 bases. The trim removed 6 bases at V and 9 bases at J, leaving 12 bases unmatched. In germline, CDR1 is MNHEY, CDR2 SMNVEV (reference sequence). CDR3 length: 16 amino acids. Here the CDR3 reads CASSVWTSGNGGEQFF. The CDR3 DNA follows: TGTGCCAGCAGCGTGTGGACTAGCGGGAACGGGGGTGAGCAGTTCTTC.

The chain joins TRBV5-1 to TRBJ2-1; a possible D gene is TRBD1 (5 bases). The CDR3 has 15 residues. V shed 4 bases and J shed 8 bases, with 19 bases lying between them. In germline, CDR1 is SGHRS, CDR2 YFSETQ. CDR3 sequence reads: CASSPKGYTRDEQFF. Written as DNA, the CDR3 is TGCGCCAGCAGCCCAAAGGGGTATACAAGGGATGAGCAGTTCTTC.

The chain has TRBV2 and TRBJ2-7; the D is unclear. V shed 4 bases and J shed 7 bases, with 26 bases lying between them. The CDR3 spans 17 residues. Germline V gene data show CDR1 as SNHLY and CDR2 as FYNNEI. This CDR3 is CASSGVVGKSLSKEQYF. CDR3 DNA: TGTGCCAGCAGTGGTGTAGTAGGGAAATCGCTTTCTAAAGAGCAGTACTTC.

Remarks on this clone: At one of its ends the junction is not consistent with the germline gene, which may arise from a read error. This CDR3 is also generated by other DNA sequences in the sample. The chain uses TRBV7-2 and TRBJ2-7; no clear D gene. This CDR3 is built from 13 residues. Per germline, CDR1 SGHTA and CDR2 FQGNSA. The chain's CDR3 is CASSLLDSYEQYF. The DNA of the CDR3 is TGTGCCAGCAGCTTACTTGACTCCTACGAGCAGTACTTT.

This clone was observed a handful of times. V is TRBV27 and J is TRBJ1-1, with D possibly TRBD1 on 5 matching bases. Germline values: CDR1 MNHEY, CDR2 SMNVEV (reference sequence). The V and J ends lost 1 base and 3 bases respectively, with 15 bases between them. This CDR3 is 16 amino acids long. CDR3 residues: CASSLLGWGEDTEAFF. The CDR3 DNA is TGTGCCAGCAGTTTATTGGGCTGGGGCGAGGACACTGAAGCTTTCTTT.

CDR3 sequence: CASSPRQGRYNEQFF. The DNA for the CDR3 is TGTGCCAGCAGCCCCCGACAGGGACGGTACAATGAGCAGTTCTTC. The chain carries TRBV5-6 and TRBJ2-1, with TRBD1 matching 7 bases. Trimming at V came to 4 bases and at J to 4 bases, leaving 8 bases not matched to a gene. The germline V gene has CDR1 SGHDT and CDR2 YYEEEE. This CDR3 is 15 amino acids long.

The sample holds one count of this clone. The V call is TRBV6-5, the J call TRBJ2-1; no clear D. This CDR3 has 15 amino acids. Germline CDR1 reads MNHEY; CDR2 reads SVGAGI. Trimming shortened V by 2 bases and J by 6 bases, and 14 bases separated the two germline ends. CDR3 region: CASSYRIGPSNEQFF. The CDR3 coding sequence is TGTGCCAGCAGTTACCGAATAGGGCCATCCAATGAGCAGTTCTTC.

The chain joins TRBV2 to TRBJ2-2, with no clear D. There are 11 residues in the CDR3. Germline CDR1 SNHLY, CDR2 FYNNEI. Between the trimmed V and J ends, which lost 6 bases and 8 bases, there was a span of 7 bases. CDR3: CASSPWGELFF. As DNA, the CDR3 is TGTGCCAGCAGCCCTTGGGGGGAGCTGTTTTTT.

Here the CDR3 DNA reads TGTGCCAGTAGTATACCCGGACAGTCCACCGGGGAGCTGTTTTTT. This codes for CASSIPGQSTGELFF. This chain joins TRBV19 and TRBJ2-2; D is possibly TRBD1 (6 bases). The CDR3 is made up of 15 amino acids. Trimming cost V 2 bases and J 4 bases, with 11 bases left between them. CDR1 is LNHDA, CDR2 SQIVND, per germline (reference sequence).